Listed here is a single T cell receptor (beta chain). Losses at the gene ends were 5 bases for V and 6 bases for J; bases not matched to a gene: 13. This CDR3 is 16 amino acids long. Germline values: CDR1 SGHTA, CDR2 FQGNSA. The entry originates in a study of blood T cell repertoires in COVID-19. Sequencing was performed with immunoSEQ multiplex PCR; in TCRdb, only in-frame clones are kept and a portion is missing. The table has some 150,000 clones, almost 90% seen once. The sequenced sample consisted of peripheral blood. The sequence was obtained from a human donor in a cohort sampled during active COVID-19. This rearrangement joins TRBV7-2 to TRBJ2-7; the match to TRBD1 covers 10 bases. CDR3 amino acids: CASSRGDRGLRGEQYF. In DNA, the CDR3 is TGTGCCAGCAGCCGGGGGGACAGGGGTCTCCGAGGCGAGCAGTACTTC.